A selection of T cell receptor beta chains follows, all from one sample in a study of OX40 agonist ivuxolimab in advanced cancers. Produced via immunoSEQ multiplex PCR; TCRdb's table is partial and in-frame only. The data contain 85,000 to 95,000 clones, roughly nine tenths of them singletons. The sample was CD4+ or CD8+ T cells sorted from blood, taken in a trial of the OX40 agonist ivuxolimab. The origin of the receptors is an adult with an advanced solid tumor such as melanoma, head and neck, liver or kidney cancer. The CDR3 runs from the conserved cysteine through the conserved F or W. The D gene is left open where the match is weak. Clone size is not always given. Where it is, it says once, few, many or a class for expanded clones.

TRBD1,TRBV11-2,.,TRBJ2-7,TGTGCCAGCAGGGGACAGTCGAGCTCCTACGAGCAGTACTTC,CASRGQSSSYEQYF
TRBD1,TRBV19,.,TRBJ1-1,TGTGCCAGTAGTCTCGGACAGGTGAACACTGAAGCTTTCTTT,CASSLGQVNTEAFF
.,TRBV7-5,.,TRBJ2-7,TGTGCCAGAAGCTCTCTAGCGGTTGACTACGAGCAGTACTTC,CARSSLAVDYEQYF
.,TRBV4-2,.,TRBJ2-1,TGTGCCAGCAGCCCCCCGGGCCGAACCTACAATGAGCAGTTCTTC,CASSPPGRTYNEQFF
.,TRBV6-1,.,TRBJ2-2,TGTGCCAGCAGTGAAGCAGGGCCCGGGGAGCTGTTTTTT,CASSEAGPGELFF
.,TRBV9,.,TRBJ1-4,TGTGCCAGCAGCCCATCCTATGGGATATACGAAAAACTGTTTTTT,CASSPSYGIYEKLFF
TRBD1,TRBV5-1,.,TRBJ1-4,TGCGCCAGCAGCCCGGGGGGGACAGCGTGGCAAAAACTGTTTTTT,CASSPGGTAWQKLFF
.,TRBV28,.,TRBJ2-6,TGTGCCAGCACCCTGGGGCCTGGGGCCAACGTCCTGACTTTC,CASTLGPGANVLTF
.,TRBV11-3,.,TRBJ2-1,TGTGCCAGCAGCCGACTAGGGGGTTATGAGCAGTTCTTC,CASSRLGGYEQFF
TRBD1,TRBV5-1,.,TRBJ2-7,TGCGCCAGCAGCTACTCTGGGGACAGCACCTACGAGCAGTACTTC,CASSYSGDSTYEQYF
TRBD1,TRBV30,.,TRBJ1-1,TGTGCCCGCGACAGGGCCGGGGGCACTGAAGCTTTCTTT,CARDRAGGTEAFF
.,TRBV5-4,.,TRBJ2-5,TGTGCCAGCAGCGTCCAAGAGACCCAGTACTTC,CASSVQETQYF
.,TRBV4-3,.,TRBJ2-2,TGCGCCAGCAGCCAAGATTCAGGGGTGGGTTGGACCGGGGAGCTGTTTTTT,CASSQDSGVGWTGELFF
.,TRBV30,.,TRBJ1-3,TGTGCCTGGACACGCGGGGGCTCTGGAAACACCATATATTTT,CAWTRGGSGNTIYF
TRBD1,TRBV19,.,TRBJ2-1,TGTGCCAGTAGTATACGGGCAGGGACAGGGTTCGATGAGCAGTTCTTC,CASSIRAGTGFDEQFF
TRBD1,TRBV28,.,TRBJ1-4,TGTGCCAGCAGACCCTGGACAGGGGGCCGATCGGCAACTAATGAAAAACTGTTTTTT,CASRPWTGGRSATNEKLFF
TRBD1,TRBV29-1,.,TRBJ2-7,TGCAGCGCATCGGGACAGCGGTACGAGCAGTACTTC,CSASGQRYEQYF
.,TRBV2,.,TRBJ1-3,TGTGCCAGCAGTGAATGGGTTGGAAACACCATATATTTT,CASSEWVGNTIYF
.,TRBV2,few,TRBJ2-5,TGTGCCAGCAGTGTGCTTATTGAAGAGACCCAGTACTTC,CASSVLIEETQYF
TRBD2,TRBV27,.,TRBJ2-7,TGTGCCAGCAGTACCTCGACTAGCGGGTGGCCTTACGAGCAGTACTTC,CASSTSTSGWPYEQYF
.,TRBV5-1,.,TRBJ1-1,TGCGCCAGCAGCTCTACCGGCAGCACTGAAGCTTTCTTT,CASSSTGSTEAFF
TRBD1,TRBV28,.,TRBJ2-7,TGTGCCAGCAGTTTATCTGGACAGGGTGATTACGAGCAGTACTTC,CASSLSGQGDYEQYF
.,TRBV27,.,TRBJ2-7,TGTGCCAGCAGTTTCTCCCCATCCTCCTACGAGCAGTACTTC,CASSFSPSSYEQYF
.,TRBV28,.,TRBJ2-3,TGTGCCAGCAGCGCACGGTCCTATAGCACAGATACGCAGTATTTT,CASSARSYSTDTQYF
.,TRBV30,.,TRBJ1-1,TGTGCCTGGAGTCGACAGGAGAACACTGAAGCTTTCTTT,CAWSRQENTEAFF
.,TRBV30,.,TRBJ2-7,TGTGCCTGGAGTAGCCTCCACGAGCAGTACTTC,CAWSSLHEQYF
TRBD2,TRBV4-1,.,TRBJ2-5,TGCGCCAGCAGCCTATGGACTAGCGGGAGTTCCCAAGAGACCCAGTACTTC,CASSLWTSGSSQETQYF
.,TRBV2,.,TRBJ2-5,TGTGCCAGCAGTTTAGCGGCCTTGGACGGGACCCAGTACTTC,CASSLAALDGTQYF
.,TRBV11-2,.,TRBJ2-4,TGTGCCAGCAGCTGGTCCCTAGCCAAAAACATTCAGTACTTC,CASSWSLAKNIQYF
.,TRBV14,.,TRBJ2-3,TGTGCCAGCAGCTACCGGGGCGCGGGTCCAGATACGCAGTATTTT,CASSYRGAGPDTQYF
TRBD2,TRBV14,few,TRBJ2-7,TGTGCCAGCAGACTAGCGGGAGGCGAGCAGTACTTC,CASRLAGGEQYF
TRBD2,TRBV5-1,.,TRBJ2-5,TGCGCCAGCAGCGTTAGCGGGAGTGGGGTGGAGACCCAGTACTTC,CASSVSGSGVETQYF
.,TRBV27,.,TRBJ1-5,TGTGCCAGCAGTTTACTACGCAGGGGACAGCCCCAGCATTTT,CASSLLRRGQPQHF
TRBD1,TRBV20-1,.,TRBJ1-2,TGCAGTGCTTCGGACAGGTACTACACCTTC,CSASDRYYTF
.,TRBV29-1,once,TRBJ2-3,TGCAGCGTTGAAAGAGGCGGTGGCCCAGATACGCAGTATTTT,CSVERGGGPDTQYF
.,TRBV6-6,few,TRBJ1-2,TGTGCCAGCAGTTCAGCGGACAAGCGGGGCTATGGCTACACCTTC,CASSSADKRGYGYTF
TRBD1,TRBV9,.,TRBJ2-7,TGTGCCAGCAGCGTAACGGGACAGGGGTCCTACGAGCAGTACTTC,CASSVTGQGSYEQYF
TRBD1,TRBV18,.,TRBJ1-1,TGTGCCAGCTCACCTACCACAGGGGAACCTGGGGCTTTCTTT,CASSPTTGEPGAFF
TRBD2,TRBV19,once,TRBJ2-5,TGTGCCAGTAGCACTAGCGGGGCGGAGACCCAGTACTTC,CASSTSGAETQYF
TRBD1,TRBV2,.,TRBJ2-5,TGTGCCAGCAGAACGACAGGGCCCCAAGAGACCCAGTACTTC,CASRTTGPQETQYF
.,TRBV5-6,.,TRBJ2-7,TGTGCCAGCAGCTTTGGGCCCGAGCAGTACTTC,CASSFGPEQYF
.,TRBV6-5,.,TRBJ1-2,TGTGCCAGCAGCCTCGACGGAAACTATGGCTACACCTTC,CASSLDGNYGYTF
TRBD1,TRBV6-4,.,TRBJ2-2,TGTGCCAGCAGGAGGGACAGGGGAGCCGGGGAGCTGTTTTTT,CASRRDRGAGELFF
.,TRBV9,.,TRBJ2-7,TGTGCCAGCAGCGTAGATGGACAGACCTACGAGCAGTACTTC,CASSVDGQTYEQYF
TRBD1,TRBV5-5,.,TRBJ1-1,TGTGCCAGCAGCTTGGCTTCCAGGGGGCTGACTGAAGCTTTCTTT,CASSLASRGLTEAFF
.,TRBV5-6,.,TRBJ2-7,TGTGCCAGCAGCTTTGTCGGGGCCTACGAGCAGTACTTC,CASSFVGAYEQYF
TRBD1,TRBV30,.,TRBJ2-7,TGTGCCTGGAGTGCGACAGGGGGCTACGAGCAGTACTTC,CAWSATGGYEQYF
TRBD2,TRBV7-2,.,TRBJ2-3,TGTGCCAGCAGCCCCGGGACTAGCGGGAACACAGATACGCAGTATTTT,CASSPGTSGNTDTQYF
.,TRBV7-2,few,TRBJ2-7,TGTGCCAGCAGCTTTTTTTACGAGCAGTACTTC,CASSFFYEQYF
TRBD1,TRBV28,.,TRBJ2-1,TGTGCCAGCAAGTTGGGCTCAGGGGGCGCATTGACTGAGCAGTTCTTC,CASKLGSGGALTEQFF
.,TRBV2,.,TRBJ2-2,TGTGCCAGCAGAAGAATAAACACCGGGGAGCTGTTTTTT,CASRRINTGELFF
TRBD1,TRBV18,.,TRBJ1-2,TGTGCCAGCTCACCGGGGGACAGGGGGGACTATGGCTACACCTTC,CASSPGDRGDYGYTF
.,TRBV19,.,TRBJ1-5,TGTGCCAGTAGTATGGGGGGTGATAGCAATCAGCCCCAGCATTTT,CASSMGGDSNQPQHF
.,TRBV30,.,TRBJ1-5,TGTGCCTGGACCCCAGCGGGAAACAATCAGCCCCAGCATTTT,CAWTPAGNNQPQHF
.,TRBV30,.,TRBJ1-2,TGTGCCTGGAGTGTACGTGGGAATAACAACTATGGCTACACCTTC,CAWSVRGNNNYGYTF
TRBD1,TRBV27,once,TRBJ1-6,TGTGCCAGCAGTCCCACAGGGGACCCATTTGGGAATTCACCCCTCCACTTT,CASSPTGDPFGNSPLHF
.,TRBV5-1,.,TRBJ1-3,TGCGCCAGCAGCTTGGGGGGCCCTGGGTCTGGAAACACCATATATTTT,CASSLGGPGSGNTIYF